Listed below are T cell receptor beta chains from one sample, sequenced in a study of neurological immune-mediated disorders. One entry per CDR3 protein, called by TCRdb with MiXCR from the 5' RACE reads. The sample lists over 35,000 distinct CDR3 sequences; roughly 12% were seen once. Sample: PBMCs. The receptors come from a female donor in good health. Both conserved end residues are trimmed from each CDR3. The order of the fields is V gene, J gene, CDR3 length, CDR3 protein.

TRBV5-1	TRBJ2-7	11	ASSLMGAYEQY
TRBV7-2	TRBJ2-5	14	ASSLARWKAAPTQY
TRBV18	TRBJ2-5	10	ASSSGKETQY
TRBV5-6	TRBJ1-1	14	ASSLGGTGFNTEAF
TRBV30	TRBJ1-1	10	AWSEGNREAF
TRBV9	TRBJ1-1	11	ASSKQGDTEAF
TRBV4-1	TRBJ2-4	15	ASSQVHTLAAKNIQY
TRBV11-2	TRBJ1-3	15	ASSLDRQGDSGNTIY
TRBV29-1	TRBJ2-7	11	SARAGGTYEQY
TRBV2	TRBJ1-2	11	ATRPLKDYGYT
TRBV6-2/TRBV6-3	TRBJ2-1	13	ASTMGIRSRDEQF
TRBV5-6	TRBJ1-6	14	ASSLDRSSYNSPLH
TRBV4-2	TRBJ2-1	13	ASSLRDSLNNEQF
TRBV27	TRBJ2-2	16	ASSSGTGGLGNTGELF
TRBV11-2	TRBJ2-3	16	ASSLGQGAIAGTDTQY
TRBV7-3	TRBJ2-6	12	ASSSSGGANVLT
TRBV6-5	TRBJ2-1	14	ASSYLIAGVPGEQF
TRBV12-3/TRBV12-4	TRBJ2-1	15	ASTSTGRQGEYNEQF
TRBV20-1	TRBJ1-1	13	SAPHPETVGAEAF
TRBV7-3	TRBJ2-3	11	ASSVFSPDTQY
TRBV5-5	TRBJ2-6	17	ASSLRTGGNPSGANVLT
TRBV11-2	TRBJ1-3	14	ASSLGGGRPGNTIY
TRBV6-5	TRBJ2-1	15	ASSYSGGRASGNEQF
TRBV3-1	TRBJ2-1	13	ASSRGGQGQNEQF
TRBV5-1	TRBJ2-2	13	ASSLTGGNTGELF
TRBV11-2	TRBJ2-7	15	ASSLDYGTSGSYEQY
TRBV15	TRBJ2-2	12	ATNQGANTGYLF
TRBV5-1	TRBJ2-3	16	ASSLFGLAGVEADTQY
TRBV6-1	TRBJ1-2	11	ASTTGLNYGYT
TRBV20-1	TRBJ1-2	11	SARTGTPGGYT
TRBV12-3/TRBV12-4	TRBJ1-6	15	ASSPQGLGSYNSPLH
TRBV5-1	TRBJ1-2	15	ASSLALAGPPDYGYT
TRBV5-1	TRBJ2-3	11	ASSLGGTDTQY
TRBV7-6	TRBJ1-3	13	ASSVNRGTGNTIY
TRBV3-1	TRBJ1-1	12	ASSPWAENTEAF
TRBV5-1	TRBJ1-2	11	ASSFREGYGYT
TRBV5-1	TRBJ2-6	16	ASSKTGLAGAGANVLT